The T cell receptor beta chain described here comes from a study of CD8 T cells in ankylosing spondylitis. Each CDR3 protein is one row after TCRdb ran MiXCR on the 5' RACE reads. The repertoire has 85,000 to 100,000 distinct CDR3 sequences, about 8.8% of them found once; the top ten carry roughly 4.6%. Germline V CDR1 and CDR2: SGHRS, YFSETQ. This CDR3 has 15 residues. The V segment lost 3 bases and the J segment 2 bases; nucleotides outside the gene matches: 6. This clonotype was recorded at least ten times. Material for sequencing was blood, either unsorted or a sorted T cell fraction (not recorded which). The clonotype was recovered from a male donor with ankylosing spondylitis or in good health (not recorded which). V gene TRBV5-1 combines with J gene TRBJ2-5; TRBD2 aligns across 8 bases. For the CDR3, the DNA is TGCGCCAGCAGCTCTGCGGGGGGTCAGCAAGAGACCCAGTACTTC. It encodes CASSSAGGQQETQYF.